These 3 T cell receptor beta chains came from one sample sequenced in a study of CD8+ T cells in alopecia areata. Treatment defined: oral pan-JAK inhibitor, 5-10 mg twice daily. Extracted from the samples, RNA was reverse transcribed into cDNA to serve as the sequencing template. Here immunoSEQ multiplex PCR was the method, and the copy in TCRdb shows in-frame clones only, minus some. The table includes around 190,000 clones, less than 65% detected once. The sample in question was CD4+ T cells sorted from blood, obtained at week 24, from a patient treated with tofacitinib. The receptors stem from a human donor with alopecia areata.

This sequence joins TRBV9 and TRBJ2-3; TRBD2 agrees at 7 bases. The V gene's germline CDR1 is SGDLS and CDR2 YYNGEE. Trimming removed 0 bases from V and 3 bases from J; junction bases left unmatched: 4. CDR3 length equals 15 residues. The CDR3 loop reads CASSVGGLVTDTQYF. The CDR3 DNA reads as TGTGCCAGCAGCGTAGGTGGACTAGTGACAGATACGCAGTATTTT. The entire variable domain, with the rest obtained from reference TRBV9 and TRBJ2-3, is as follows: DSGVTQTPKHLITATGQRVTLRCSPRSGDLSVYWYQQSLDQGLQFLIQYYNGEERAKGNILERFSAQQFPDLHSELNLSSLELGDSALYFCASSVGGLVTDTQYFGPGTRLTVL.

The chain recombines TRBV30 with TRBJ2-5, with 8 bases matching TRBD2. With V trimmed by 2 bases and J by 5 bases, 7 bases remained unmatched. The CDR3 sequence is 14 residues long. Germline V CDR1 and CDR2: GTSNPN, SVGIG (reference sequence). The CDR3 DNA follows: TGTGCCTGGAGTAACGGGGGGGGATTGGAGACCCAGTACTTC. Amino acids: CAWSNGGGLETQYF.

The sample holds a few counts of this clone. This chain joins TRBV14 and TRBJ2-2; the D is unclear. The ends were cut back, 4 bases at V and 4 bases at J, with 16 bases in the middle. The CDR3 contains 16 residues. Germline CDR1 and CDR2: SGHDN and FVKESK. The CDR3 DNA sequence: TGTGCCAGCAGCCCGAGACCTGGGGTTAGCACCGGGGAGCTGTTTTTT. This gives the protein CASSPRPGVSTGELFF.